This T cell receptor beta chain came from a study of cytotoxic CD8 clonotypes in ibrutinib-treated CLL. Study results and caveats: Progressing and sustained-remission patients had different sampling times. With treatment, public clonotypes, which were uncommon, either contracted or remained stable. Clonality increased with ibrutinib response but returned toward baseline at progression.

This clone was counted only a few times. What it recognizes is unknown. Method: immunoSEQ multiplex PCR; TCRdb's copy keeps in-frame clones and lacks some. The data show about 250,000 clones, with about three quarters seen just once and 15% held by the top ten. The ends were cut back, 5 bases at V and 6 bases at J, with 13 bases in the middle. This CDR3 spans 13 amino acids. The germline gives CDR1 MNHEY, CDR2 SMNVEV (reference sequence). The TCR beta libraries used approximately 2 micrograms of genomic DNA that came from cryopreserved PBMCs. This receptor was taken from a human donor with chronic lymphocytic leukemia. V is TRBV27 and J is TRBJ1-2, with D hard to call. This material consisted of PBMCs, taken after 24 months of ibrutinib treatment. CDR3 in DNA: TGTGCCAGCAGTCCCCGGGTGGGCCATGGCTACACCTTC. This sequence encodes CASSPRVGHGYTF.